The 26 T cell receptor beta chains reported below all come from one sample, sequenced in a study of blood T cell repertoires in COVID-19. Sequencing was performed with immunoSEQ multiplex PCR; in TCRdb, only in-frame clones are kept and a portion is missing. In the table there are about 61,000 clones, 88% of which are singletons. Sequencing used peripheral blood. These receptors were taken from a woman aged 50 to 60 with active or convalescent COVID-19.

The chain joins TRBV19 to TRBJ2-1; 13 positions match TRBD2. The CDR3 totals 15 residues. The ends lost 7 bases at V and 13 bases at J; junction bases unmatched: 13. Germline assignment: CDR1 LNHDA and CDR2 SQIVND (reference sequence). This CDR3 is CASIPTSGRSENQFF. The DNA for the CDR3 is TGTGCCAGTATCCCGACTAGCGGGAGGTCCGAAAATCAGTTCTTC.

This clone was detected only once. J is TRBJ1-1 and V is TRBV10-1; possibly TRBD1 for D (5 bases). CDR3 size: 16 residues. The V gene's germline CDR1 is WNHNN and CDR2 SYGVQD (reference sequence). V lost 4 bases and J lost 1, with 16 bases in between. This CDR3 is CASSGQGQNGNTEAFF. CDR3 coding DNA: TGCGCCAGCAGTGGTCAGGGCCAGAATGGGAACACTGAAGCTTTCTTT.

V is TRBV7-9 and J is TRBJ1-1, with D possibly being TRBD1 (5 bases). V lost 0 bases and J lost 1, with 9 bases in between. Germline V gene lookup returns CDR1 SEHNR and CDR2 FQNEAQ (reference sequence). The CDR3 covers 15 residues. CDR3 bases: TGTGCCAGCAGCTTAGCTTGGGGCAGGAACACTGAAGCTTTCTTT. Translation gives CASSLAWGRNTEAFF.

The chain recombines TRBV18 with TRBJ2-7, with TRBD1 matching 8 bases. The CDR3 is 15 amino acids. Germline V lookup: CDR1 KGHSH, CDR2 LQKENI. V shed 4 bases and J 6 bases; nucleotides not matched to a gene: 11. The CDR3: CASSLARDRRREQYF. In DNA form, the CDR3 reads TGTGCCAGCTCACTAGCCCGGGACAGGCGTCGCGAGCAGTACTTC.

A few counts support this clone. V is TRBV30 and J is TRBJ1-1, with D perhaps matching TRBD1 (5 bases). The V gene lost 5 bases and the J gene lost 1 base, with 11 bases spanning the gap. Germline values: CDR1 GTSNPN, CDR2 SVGIG (reference sequence). This CDR3 contains 13 residues. The chain's CDR3 is CAWSIQGNTEAFF. CDR3 nucleotide sequence: TGTGCCTGGTCCATTCAGGGGAACACTGAAGCTTTCTTT.

The chain is built from TRBV13 and TRBJ2-7; 14 bases line up with TRBD2. Germline V gives CDR1 PRHDT, CDR2 FYEKMQ (reference sequence). V was clipped by 4 bases and J by 7 bases; unmatched bases: 6. The CDR3 sequence is 15 residues long. The CDR3 is CASSYGTSGRGEQYF. CDR3 sequence (DNA): TGTGCCAGCAGCTACGGGACTAGCGGGAGAGGGGAGCAGTACTTC.

The gene calls are TRBV9 and TRBJ2-3; 13 nucleotides line up with TRBD2. The CDR3 totals 16 residues. Germline CDR1 reads SGDLS; CDR2 reads YYNGEE. J lost 5 bases, V lost 4 bases, and 7 bases had no gene match. As DNA, the CDR3 is TGTGCCAGCAGCCACGGACTAGCGGGAGTGCGAGATACGCAGTATTTT. Protein sequence: CASSHGLAGVRDTQYF.

The rearrangement uses TRBV9 and TRBJ1-1; 9 nucleotides align to TRBD1. From germline, CDR1 is SGDLS and CDR2 YYNGEE. V was pared by 4 bases and J by 1 base, with 8 bases of the junction left unmatched. CDR3 length equals 16 residues. The CDR3 sequence is CASSLPRTGANTEAFF. The CDR3 DNA is TGTGCCAGCAGCCTCCCCCGGACAGGGGCGAACACTGAAGCTTTCTTT.

The count of this clone is one. V gene TRBV27 combines with J gene TRBJ1-6; no clear D gene. This CDR3 has 16 residues. With 2 bases removed from V and 7 bases from J, the gap between germline ends came to 15 bases. Germline V gives CDR1 MNHEY, CDR2 SMNVEV (reference sequence). The CDR3 DNA reads as TGTGCCAGCAGTTTACAGGTCGCGTGGGCGAATTCACCCCTCCACTTT. It codes for CASSLQVAWANSPLHF.

The chain combines TRBV2 with TRBJ1-2; 12 bases map to TRBD1. Losses at the gene ends were 5 bases for V and 8 bases for J; bases not matched to a gene: 9. The length of the CDR3 is 15 residues. The germline CDR1 and CDR2 sequences are SNHLY and FYNNEI. CDR3 DNA: TGTGCCAGCAGTCCACCGGGACAGGGGGCTCAAGGCTACACCTTC. It yields the protein CASSPPGQGAQGYTF.

This chain links TRBV4-1 with TRBJ2-1, with TRBD1 identical over 8 bases. CDR1 is MGHRA and CDR2 is YSYEKL in the germline V gene. Germline trimming cut 0 bases from V and 1 base from J; bases unmatched to any gene: 5. There are 17 residues in the CDR3. The CDR3 reads CASSQDQGALSYNEQFF. Written as DNA, the CDR3 is TGCGCCAGCAGCCAAGATCAGGGGGCCCTATCCTACAATGAGCAGTTCTTC.

This clone was counted between two and nine times. The sample has other DNA sequences that encode this CDR3 too. The chain combines TRBV20-1 with TRBJ1-2; D might be TRBD1 (6 bases). The CDR3 contains 15 residues. Trimming shortened V by 5 bases and J by 3 bases, and 19 bases separated the two germline ends. Germline V gives CDR1 DFQATT, CDR2 SNEGSKA (reference sequence). This chain's CDR3 is CSAGGQSPEHYGYTF. In nucleotides, the CDR3 is TGCAGTGCTGGTGGACAGTCCCCGGAGCACTATGGCTACACCTTC.

This chain connects TRBV29-1 to TRBJ2-5; D is possibly TRBD2 (6 bases). This CDR3 has 13 residues. Germline CDR1 is SQVTM and CDR2 is ANQGSEA. The V and J ends lost 5 bases and 5 bases respectively, with 15 bases between them. CDR3 sequence (DNA): TGCAGCGTTTATCCACTAGCCGGGGAGACCCAGTACTTC. It codes for CSVYPLAGETQYF.

The chain is built from TRBV10-2 and TRBJ2-1, with 8 bases that match TRBD2. V lost 6 bases, J lost 3 bases, and 7 bases stayed unmatched. The CDR3 loop spans 15 amino acids. Looked up from germline, CDR1 is WSHSY and CDR2 is SAAADI. The CDR3 DNA reads as TGCGCCAGCAGAGGGCGGGAGGAGATCTACAATGAGCAGTTCTTC. Residues: CASRGREEIYNEQFF.

The gene calls are TRBV14 and TRBJ1-3, with 8 bases aligning to TRBD1. The CDR3 contains 15 residues. V was clipped by 6 bases and J by 2 bases; unmatched bases: 6. CDR1 and CDR2 from the germline V gene are SGHDN and FVKESK. CDR3 region: CASSLQGVAGNTIYF. CDR3 nucleotides: TGTGCCAGCAGTCTACAGGGGGTTGCTGGAAACACCATATATTTT.

This clone was seen more than once but under ten times. The J gene is TRBJ2-7, the V gene TRBV5-4; TRBD2 matches 7 bases. V trimming: 2 bases; J trimming: 4 bases; junction bases outside the gene matches: 6. Germline V gene data show CDR1 as SGHNT and CDR2 as YYREEE (reference sequence). The CDR3 has 14 residues. CDR3 sequence (DNA): TGTGCCAGCAGCTTTGGAGGCGGGGGTTACGAGCAGTACTTC. It encodes CASSFGGGGYEQYF.

The gene calls are TRBV7-2 and TRBJ1-5; possibly TRBD1 for D (5 bases). The CDR3 has 15 residues. The germline V and J ends were trimmed by 3 bases and 7 bases, with 16 bases remaining between them. Germline V gene sequence: CDR1 SGHTA, CDR2 FQGNSA. CDR3: CASSFGHGGGQPQHF. CDR3 coding DNA: TGTGCCAGCAGCTTCGGGCACGGGGGTGGGCAGCCCCAGCATTTT.

This chain links TRBV6-5 with TRBJ2-7; D might be TRBD1 (5 bases). V lost 5 bases and J lost 3, with 14 bases in between. Germline assignment: CDR1 MNHEY and CDR2 SVGAGI. The CDR3 totals 14 residues. CDR3 protein: CASSLNLQGYEQYF. In nucleotides, the CDR3 is TGTGCCAGCAGTCTAAATCTTCAGGGCTACGAGCAGTACTTC.

The rearrangement joins TRBV27 to TRBJ1-5, with TRBD1 as a possible D gene (5 bases). Trimming shortened V by 0 bases and J by 7 bases, and 13 bases separated the two germline ends. The CDR3 has 15 residues. Germline CDR1 MNHEY, CDR2 SMNVEV (reference sequence). The CDR3 nucleotides are TGTGCCAGCAGTTTATCGTCAGGGCCCCTCCAGCCCCAGCATTTT. It codes for CASSLSSGPLQPQHF.

The V gene is TRBV2, the J gene TRBJ2-2; 7 bases fit TRBD1. The CDR3 is 13 residues long. After removal of 8 bases from V and 6 bases from J, the junction contained 6 bases not matched to a gene. Germline V lookup: CDR1 SNHLY, CDR2 FYNNEI. The CDR3 loop reads CASRYRGAGELFF. In nucleotides, the CDR3 is TGTGCCAGCCGTTACAGGGGAGCCGGGGAGCTGTTTTTT.

The chain couples TRBV9 to TRBJ2-1, with D perhaps matching TRBD2 (6 bases). The CDR3 length is 14 residues. Trimming took 1 base from V and 8 from J, leaving 13 bases between them. Looked up from germline, CDR1 is SGDLS and CDR2 is YYNGEE. For the CDR3, the DNA is TGTGCCAGCAGCGTATCCGGACTAAGCGATGAGCAGTTCTTC. Amino acid sequence: CASSVSGLSDEQFF.

This chain connects TRBV11-2 to TRBJ2-7, with D perhaps TRBD2 (5 bases). CDR3 size: 14 residues. With 1 base removed from V and 1 base from J, the gap between germline ends came to 8 bases. Germline lookup yields CDR1 SGHAT and CDR2 FQNNGV. The CDR3 DNA is TGTGCCAGCAGCTTAGTTTTAGCGTCCTACGAGCAGTACTTC. Protein sequence: CASSLVLASYEQYF.

V usage is TRBV5-1 and J usage is TRBJ2-3; weak D call: TRBD1 (7 bases). Germline V lookup: CDR1 SGHRS, CDR2 YFSETQ. The CDR3 runs 15 residues. The V and J ends lost 3 bases and 0 bases respectively, with 11 bases between them. In DNA, the CDR3 is TGCGCCAGCAGCTCAGGGGGGACTAGCACAGATACGCAGTATTTT. As protein: CASSSGGTSTDTQYF. Complete variable domain (other parts from reference TRBV5-1 and TRBJ2-3): KAGVTQTPRYLIKTRGQQVTLSCSPISGHRSVSWYQQTPGQGLQFLFEYFSETQRNKGNFPGRFSGRQFSNSRSEMNVSTLELGDSALYLCASSSGGTSTDTQYFGPGTRLTVL.

The rearrangement uses TRBV24-1 and TRBJ2-7; a weak D match, TRBD2 (6 bases). Germline V gives CDR1 KGHDR, CDR2 SFDVKD. The CDR3 extends over 15 amino acids. Trimming took off 9 bases at V and 3 bases at J, with 20 bases between the two ends. CDR3 nucleotides: TGTGCCACCTACACAACCGCCGTAGCGGTCTACGAGCAGTACTTC. Translating it yields CATYTTAVAVYEQYF.

The chain is built from TRBV4-2 and TRBJ1-2; the D gene is possibly TRBD1 (6 bases). CDR1 is LGHNA and CDR2 is YNFKEQ in the germline V gene. Trimming shortened V by 8 bases and J by 3 bases, and 19 bases separated the two germline ends. This CDR3 spans 15 amino acids. The chain's CDR3 is CASSPGSDSHYGYTF. In DNA, the CDR3 is TGTGCCAGCTCCCCGGGGTCGGACAGTCACTATGGCTACACCTTC.

V gene TRBV5-6 combines with J gene TRBJ2-7, with D perhaps matching TRBD2 (5 bases). The V and J ends lost 0 bases and 3 bases respectively, with 13 bases between them. Per the germline V gene, CDR1 is SGHDT and CDR2 is YYEEEE. This CDR3 has 15 residues. The CDR3 here is CASSLVVGALYEQYF. In nucleotides, the CDR3 is TGTGCCAGCAGCTTGGTAGTGGGAGCACTCTACGAGCAGTACTTC.